Described below is a single T cell receptor beta chain sequence and its context. The antigen this receptor binds is unknown. Per-nucleotide qualities are absent, and no much larger clonotype sits a single base away. TCRbeta CDR3 regions were amplified from genomic DNA by means of the immunoSEQ Assay, a bias-controlled multiplex PCR. The authors processed their data as follows. Nucleated cell counts per sample were estimated from amplification of reference gene primers within the assay. To quantify the absolute abundance of each unique TCRbeta CDR3 rearrangement, sequence reads were collapsed and filtered. For each sample, productive Simpson clonality was calculated by taking the square root of Simpson's diversity index across productive rearrangements. This is the immuneACCESS table as TCRdb keeps it, with only in-frame sequences that have V and J called. A part of the clones is gone; compared with another copy, unresolved V genes explain less than half, and the rest is unexplained. The DNA was the basis for D and trimming; V, J and clone size are from that table. Across this sample there are over 200,000 clones, with 86% seen only once. The top ten clones comprise around 15% of the sample.

The data were taken from a study of blood T cell repertoires in COVID-19 (dated by TCRdb to between 2020 and 2021). Regarding the research as a whole: The collaborator samples originated in the United States, Italy and Spain and spanned the acute and convalescent phases of COVID-19. The sample metadata nearly always contained a de-identified subject ID, COVID-19 status, age in years and sex. The repertoires were released in a freely available public database meant as a resource for research on the immune response to SARS-CoV-2. HLA class I and class II types, where available, came from metadata supplied by the sample provider rather than from assay-based typing. The dataset comprised deeply sampled blood TCRbeta repertoires from subjects exposed to, actively infected with, or recovered from COVID-19. The samples were drawn from two sources: the first 160 participants of the ongoing ImmuneRACE study, and 1,254 subjects contributed by 6 global collaborators. The material from the prospective study consisted of cDNA or gDNA derived from T cells, B-cell-depleted T cells, or PBMCs. The paper as a whole reports these results and caveats: Clinical and demographic metadata were provided uncurated, with the amount varying by source and participant.

Reading from cysteine to phenylalanine, the CDR3 counts 16 amino acids. Only the CDR3 portion is preserved as DNA: 48 bases, with reading frame beginning at the first base. The germline V gene gives CDR1 as SGHDN and CDR2 as FVKESK. V ends up 0 bases short and J 8 bases short, with an unmatched junction base count of 12. Participants in the prospective study were enrolled through a virtual design, were aged roughly 18 to 100 years, and lived in approximately 25 United States geographic areas. In the prospective study, participants were assigned to cohorts based on the clinical history participants reported in a screening survey and a study questionnaire. For ImmuneRACE Cohort 3, a participant was defined as recovered based on two consecutive negative NP/OP PCR tests, clearance by a healthcare professional, or resolution of symptoms. In the prospective study, mobile phlebotomists collected whole blood, serum and a nasopharyngeal or oropharyngeal swab from each participant. Additional blood draws and questionnaires over an approximately two-month period could optionally be provided by prospective study participants. Blood samples from the prospective study were shipped frozen or at room temperature prior to DNA extraction.

The rearranged chain carries TRBV14 and TRBJ1-2, with 7 bases in between that match TRBD1. Sequencing was done on a sample of PBMCs or T cells enriched from blood (not recorded which). This TCR derives from a man between 18 and 29 years old who had recovered from COVID-19. The CDR3 loop reads CASSQDLDRLSGGYTF. The sequenced DNA: TGTGCCAGCAGCCAAGATCTGGACAGGTTATCTGGAGGCTACACCTTC.